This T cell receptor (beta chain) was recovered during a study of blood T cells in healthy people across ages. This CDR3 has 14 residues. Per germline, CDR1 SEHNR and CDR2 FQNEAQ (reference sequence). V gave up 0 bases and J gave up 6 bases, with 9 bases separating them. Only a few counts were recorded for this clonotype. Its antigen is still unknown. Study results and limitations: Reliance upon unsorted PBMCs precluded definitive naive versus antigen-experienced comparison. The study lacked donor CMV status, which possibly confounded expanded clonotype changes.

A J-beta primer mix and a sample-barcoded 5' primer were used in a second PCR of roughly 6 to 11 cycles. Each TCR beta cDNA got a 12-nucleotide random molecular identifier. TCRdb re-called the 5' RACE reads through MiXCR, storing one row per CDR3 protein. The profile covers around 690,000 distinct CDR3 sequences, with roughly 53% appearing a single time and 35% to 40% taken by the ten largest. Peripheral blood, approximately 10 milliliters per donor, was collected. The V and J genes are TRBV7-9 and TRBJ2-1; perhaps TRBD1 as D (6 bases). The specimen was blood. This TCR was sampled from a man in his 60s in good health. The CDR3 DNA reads TGTGCCAGCAGCTTAGCGTACAGGGTCAATGAGCAGTTCTTC. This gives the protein CASSLAYRVNEQFF.